This is a list of T cell receptor beta chains from one sample in a study of shared clonotypes between healthy human individuals. Sequencing used immunoSEQ multiplex PCR; TCRdb keeps in-frame clones, though not all of them. The repertoire holds hundreds of thousands of clones, with roughly 95% as singletons. Sequencing was carried out using naive CD8+ T cells sorted from blood. The receptors derive from a woman aged 25-40 years in good health. Both conserved end residues are part of each CDR3. The D gene is left open where the match is weak. The size of a clone is reported for some rows only, either as once, few or many, or as a class for expanded clones.

d_call: TRBD1
clone_size: once
v_call: TRBV13
j_call: TRBJ2-1
cdr3_nt: TGTGCCAGCAGCGCGTCGACAGGGCCGGGACCCCGAGCCGGGAATGAGCAGTTCTTC
cdr3_aa: CASSASTGPGPRAGNEQFF

d_call: TRBD2
clone_size: -
v_call: TRBV4-1
j_call: TRBJ2-1
cdr3_nt: TGCGCCAGCAGCCAGACTAGCGGGAGTGGCAATGAGCAGTTCTTC
cdr3_aa: CASSQTSGSGNEQFF

d_call: -
clone_size: -
v_call: TRBV7-3
j_call: TRBJ1-1
cdr3_nt: TGTGCCAGCAGCCCCGGTGCCAGCACTGAAGCTTTCTTT
cdr3_aa: CASSPGASTEAFF

d_call: -
clone_size: few
v_call: TRBV30
j_call: TRBJ1-1
cdr3_nt: TGTGCCTGGAGTGTGCAGGGCCTCACTGAAGCTTTCTTT
cdr3_aa: CAWSVQGLTEAFF

d_call: TRBD2
clone_size: -
v_call: TRBV9
j_call: TRBJ2-3
cdr3_nt: TGTGCCAGCAGCGCTAGCGGGACCACCCTAGATACGCAGTATTTT
cdr3_aa: CASSASGTTLDTQYF

d_call: TRBD2
clone_size: -
v_call: TRBV27
j_call: TRBJ2-7
cdr3_nt: TGTGCCAGCAGTTTCAGTCTGGGAGGGGTCCTATACGAGCAGTACTTC
cdr3_aa: CASSFSLGGVLYEQYF

d_call: TRBD2
clone_size: -
v_call: TRBV5-6
j_call: TRBJ2-1
cdr3_nt: TGTGCCAGCAGCTTGGCGGGACTAGAGGATGAGCAGTTCTTC
cdr3_aa: CASSLAGLEDEQFF

d_call: -
clone_size: -
v_call: TRBV4-1
j_call: TRBJ2-1
cdr3_nt: TGCGCCAGCAGCCAAGCGGCTGGTAATGAGCAGTTCTTC
cdr3_aa: CASSQAAGNEQFF

d_call: -
clone_size: -
v_call: TRBV5-6
j_call: TRBJ2-1
cdr3_nt: TGTGCCAGCAGCCCGAGGGCGGGTTACAATGAGCAGTTCTTC
cdr3_aa: CASSPRAGYNEQFF

d_call: -
clone_size: -
v_call: TRBV7-9
j_call: TRBJ2-7
cdr3_nt: TGTGCCAGCAGCGCCAGGACAGCCTACGAGCAGTACTTC
cdr3_aa: CASSARTAYEQYF

d_call: -
clone_size: -
v_call: TRBV6-1
j_call: TRBJ2-3
cdr3_nt: TGTGCCAGCAGTGGCCCCAGGGAGGCTACGCAGTATTTT
cdr3_aa: CASSGPREATQYF

d_call: -
clone_size: -
v_call: TRBV6-6
j_call: TRBJ2-2
cdr3_nt: TGTGCCAGCAGTTACTTCTCGGACACCGAGACCGGGGAGCTGTTTTTT
cdr3_aa: CASSYFSDTETGELFF

d_call: -
clone_size: -
v_call: TRBV6-6
j_call: TRBJ2-7
cdr3_nt: -
cdr3_aa: CASSARQVSLNEQYF

d_call: -
clone_size: -
v_call: TRBV5-6
j_call: TRBJ2-3
cdr3_nt: TGTGCCAGCTCCCCCGCTGGGAACACAGATACGCAGTATTTT
cdr3_aa: CASSPAGNTDTQYF

d_call: TRBD2
clone_size: -
v_call: TRBV7-9
j_call: TRBJ2-4
cdr3_nt: TGTGCCAGCAGCTTAATCGGTAGTAGCGGGGCCAAAAACATTCAGTACTTC
cdr3_aa: CASSLIGSSGAKNIQYF

d_call: TRBD2
clone_size: -
v_call: TRBV28
j_call: TRBJ2-1
cdr3_nt: TGTGCCAGCAGCGGGACTAGCGGGACCAATGAGCAGTTCTTC
cdr3_aa: CASSGTSGTNEQFF

d_call: -
clone_size: once
v_call: TRBV25-1
j_call: TRBJ2-1
cdr3_nt: TGTGCCAGCAGTCTACCAGAAACTAACAATGAGCAGTTCTTC
cdr3_aa: CASSLPETNNEQFF

d_call: -
clone_size: -
v_call: TRBV10-2
j_call: TRBJ1-1
cdr3_nt: TGCGCCAGCAGGGACCCATTGAACACTGAAGCTTTCTTT
cdr3_aa: CASRDPLNTEAFF

d_call: -
clone_size: -
v_call: TRBV4-1
j_call: TRBJ1-5
cdr3_nt: TGCGCCAGCAGCCAGCCAGGACAGCCCCAGCATTTT
cdr3_aa: CASSQPGQPQHF

d_call: TRBD2
clone_size: -
v_call: TRBV27
j_call: TRBJ2-7
cdr3_nt: TGTGCCAGCAGTGAGCCTAGCGGCCCCGGGGCTGTCCACGAGCAGTACTTC
cdr3_aa: CASSEPSGPGAVHEQYF

d_call: -
clone_size: -
v_call: TRBV27
j_call: TRBJ2-5
cdr3_nt: TGTGCCAGCAGTCCACTGCAGGGGCACTTTGAGCAGTACTTC
cdr3_aa: CASSPLQGHFEQYF

d_call: -
clone_size: -
v_call: TRBV9
j_call: TRBJ2-2
cdr3_nt: TGTGCCAGCAGCGGGGCTTTAGCGGTAAACACCGGGGAGCTGTTTTTT
cdr3_aa: CASSGALAVNTGELFF

d_call: -
clone_size: -
v_call: TRBV11-2
j_call: TRBJ2-7
cdr3_nt: TGTGCCAGCAGTCTCCGGGGCCGACAGGCGGGGGAGCAGTACTTC
cdr3_aa: CASSLRGRQAGEQYF

d_call: -
clone_size: -
v_call: TRBV29-1
j_call: TRBJ1-5
cdr3_nt: TGCAGCGTTTTAACGGAGGACGACCTCTATAGCAATCAGCCCCAGCATTTT
cdr3_aa: CSVLTEDDLYSNQPQHF

d_call: TRBD1
clone_size: -
v_call: TRBV5-1
j_call: TRBJ2-3
cdr3_nt: TGCGCCAGCAGCCCCCGGGACAGGGGTACAACAGATACGCAGTATTTT
cdr3_aa: CASSPRDRGTTDTQYF

d_call: -
clone_size: -
v_call: TRBV15
j_call: TRBJ2-7
cdr3_nt: TGTGCCACCAGCAGAGATCAGGGGTACGGGACCTACGAGCAGTACTTC
cdr3_aa: CATSRDQGYGTYEQYF

d_call: TRBD1
clone_size: -
v_call: TRBV28
j_call: TRBJ2-3
cdr3_nt: TGTGCCAGCAGTTTAACAGGGGGGCAGTTCACAGATACGCAGTATTTT
cdr3_aa: CASSLTGGQFTDTQYF

d_call: -
clone_size: -
v_call: TRBV27
j_call: TRBJ1-2
cdr3_nt: TGTGCCAGCAGTTTGGGTTTGGGGAACTATGGCTACACCTTC
cdr3_aa: CASSLGLGNYGYTF

d_call: TRBD1
clone_size: -
v_call: TRBV19
j_call: TRBJ1-5
cdr3_nt: TGTGCCAGTAGTGACAACAGGGGCCCAGATCAGCCCCAGCATTTT
cdr3_aa: CASSDNRGPDQPQHF

d_call: -
clone_size: -
v_call: TRBV5-5
j_call: TRBJ2-7
cdr3_nt: TGTGCCAGCAGCTTGTATGGGGTCAACGAGCAGTACTTC
cdr3_aa: CASSLYGVNEQYF

d_call: -
clone_size: -
v_call: TRBV9
j_call: TRBJ2-1
cdr3_nt: TGTGCCAGCAGCGTAGGGTCAGATGAGCAGTTCTTC
cdr3_aa: CASSVGSDEQFF

d_call: -
clone_size: -
v_call: TRBV7-7
j_call: TRBJ1-1
cdr3_nt: TGTGCCAGCAGCTTAGGGCAGGGCGCTGAAGCTTTCTTT
cdr3_aa: CASSLGQGAEAFF

d_call: -
clone_size: -
v_call: TRBV25-1
j_call: TRBJ2-1
cdr3_nt: TGTGCCAGCAGTGGAGTTGGGGGCAATGAGCAGTTCTTC
cdr3_aa: CASSGVGGNEQFF

d_call: -
clone_size: -
v_call: TRBV7-8
j_call: TRBJ1-2
cdr3_nt: TGTGCCAGCAGCCCACCGGGCAACTATGGCTACACCTTC
cdr3_aa: CASSPPGNYGYTF

d_call: -
clone_size: -
v_call: TRBV5-4
j_call: TRBJ2-7
cdr3_nt: TGTGCCAGCAGCGCTGCCGGTGTTGGATCCTACGAGCAGTACTTC
cdr3_aa: CASSAAGVGSYEQYF

d_call: TRBD1
clone_size: -
v_call: TRBV4-2
j_call: TRBJ1-1
cdr3_nt: TGTGCCAGCAGCCATAGTAGGACAGGGCTTACTGAAGCTTTCTTT
cdr3_aa: CASSHSRTGLTEAFF

d_call: TRBD2
clone_size: once
v_call: TRBV5-4
j_call: TRBJ2-1
cdr3_nt: TGTGCCAGCAGACCGCTAGCGGGAGGCGGCAATGAGCAGTTCTTC
cdr3_aa: CASRPLAGGGNEQFF

d_call: -
clone_size: -
v_call: TRBV10-1
j_call: TRBJ2-5
cdr3_nt: TGCGCCAGCAGTGAGACCCGCGGGGAGACCCAGTACTTC
cdr3_aa: CASSETRGETQYF

d_call: TRBD2
clone_size: few
v_call: TRBV7-7
j_call: TRBJ2-1
cdr3_nt: TGTGCCAGCAGCTTACACGGGAGGGCATCCTACAATGAGCAGTTCTTC
cdr3_aa: CASSLHGRASYNEQFF

d_call: -
clone_size: -
v_call: TRBV7-6
j_call: TRBJ1-4
cdr3_nt: TGTGCCAGCAGCTTAGAGGGTGATGAAAAACTGTTTTTT
cdr3_aa: CASSLEGDEKLFF

d_call: -
clone_size: -
v_call: TRBV7-8
j_call: TRBJ2-7
cdr3_nt: TGTGCCAGCAGTCCCGACGGGTTCTCATCCTACGAGCAGTACTTC
cdr3_aa: CASSPDGFSSYEQYF

d_call: -
clone_size: -
v_call: TRBV27
j_call: TRBJ2-1
cdr3_nt: TGTGCCAGCAGTTTTCCTCGGACCGGAACAAATGAGCAGTTCTTC
cdr3_aa: CASSFPRTGTNEQFF

d_call: -
clone_size: -
v_call: TRBV9
j_call: TRBJ2-1
cdr3_nt: TGTGCCAGCAATCGTGGGGGGAATGAGCAGTTCTTC
cdr3_aa: CASNRGGNEQFF

d_call: -
clone_size: once
v_call: TRBV5-1
j_call: TRBJ2-3
cdr3_nt: TGCGCCAGCAGCTCGTGGTTCGGAGATACGCAGTATTTT
cdr3_aa: CASSSWFGDTQYF

d_call: TRBD2
clone_size: -
v_call: TRBV19
j_call: TRBJ2-1
cdr3_nt: TGTGCCAGTAGTCCTGCGGGAGGCGGATACAATGAGCAGTTCTTC
cdr3_aa: CASSPAGGGYNEQFF

d_call: -
clone_size: -
v_call: TRBV2
j_call: TRBJ2-7
cdr3_nt: TGTGCCAGCAGTGAGGGGCTGACGTACTACGAGCAGTACTTC
cdr3_aa: CASSEGLTYYEQYF

d_call: TRBD2
clone_size: -
v_call: TRBV28
j_call: TRBJ2-3
cdr3_nt: TGTGCCAGCACCCTAACTCTAGCGGGAGTCTATGGCACAGATACGCAGTATTTT
cdr3_aa: CASTLTLAGVYGTDTQYF

d_call: TRBD1
clone_size: few
v_call: TRBV27
j_call: TRBJ2-7
cdr3_nt: TGTGCCAGCAGTCCAGGGACAGTCTACGAGCAGTACTTC
cdr3_aa: CASSPGTVYEQYF